One sample yielded the 22 T cell receptor beta chains listed below, sequenced in a study of shared clonotypes between healthy human individuals. Data came from immunoSEQ multiplex PCR; TCRdb stores just in-frame clones and leaves some out. Here the sample spans about 1.4 million clones, roughly 95% being singletons. Sequenced: naive CD4+ T cells sorted from blood. Specified subset: CD45RA+ positively selected. These receptors were obtained from a young man in good health.

This chain connects TRBV30 to TRBJ1-5; D perhaps matches TRBD1 (5 bases). Trimming took off 0 bases at V and 1 base at J, with 25 bases between the two ends. The germline V gene encodes CDR1 GTSNPN and CDR2 SVGIG (reference sequence). The CDR3 extends over 20 amino acids. The CDR3 DNA reads TGTGCCTGGAGTGTACGCGGTGATATAGTTTGGGGGTTAAGCAATCAGCCCCAGCATTTT. It specifies CAWSVRGDIVWGLSNQPQHF.

In the case of this clone: This CDR3 is missing its conserved last phenylalanine or tryptophan, likely due to a read error. The limits of the CDR3 on the DNA are not certain, so only TCRdb's listed CDR3 is given. The genes are TRBV11-2 and TRBJ1-1; the D call of TRBD1 is as the table states it, not checked on the DNA. The CDR3 totals 14 residues, both ends included. CDR1 and CDR2 (germline): SGHAT, FQNNGV. The CDR3 spells CASSSLPGGFRRGI.

In its sample, this clone was seen once. The chain combines TRBV7-9 with TRBJ2-7; D possibly matches TRBD1 or TRBD2 (5 bases each). The germline V gene encodes CDR1 SEHNR and CDR2 FQNEAQ (reference sequence). V shed 10 bases and J shed 0 bases, with 13 bases lying between them. The CDR3 length is 13 residues. This CDR3 is CAIPRGNSYEQYF. The CDR3 region has the DNA TGTGCCATCCCGAGGGGTAACTCCTACGAGCAGTACTTC.

This chain joins TRBV2 and TRBJ2-1; D is perhaps TRBD2 (5 bases). This CDR3 has 18 amino acids. V was clipped by 5 bases and J by 6 bases, with 26 bases between them. Germline V gene sequence: CDR1 SNHLY, CDR2 FYNNEI. In DNA, the CDR3 is TGTGCCAGCAGTTCCGCCCTAGCTAGCACACCACAAAGCAATGAGCAGTTCTTC. This encodes CASSSALASTPQSNEQFF.

The chain recombines TRBV29-1 with TRBJ1-2, with D hard to call. Trimming pared 5 bases from V and 5 bases from J, leaving 21 bases between. CDR1 and CDR2 from the germline V gene are SQVTM and ANQGSEA. This CDR3 has 15 residues. CDR3 residues: CSVQTGGIKHYGYTF. CDR3 DNA: TGCAGCGTTCAGACGGGAGGAATAAAACATTATGGCTACACCTTC.

The V and J genes are TRBV5-6 and TRBJ2-1, with 10 bases that match TRBD1. Losses at the gene ends were 4 bases for V and 3 bases for J; bases not matched to a gene: 10. Germline-derived CDR1 and CDR2 are SGHDT and YYEEEE. The CDR3 consists of 17 residues. CDR3 DNA: TGTGCCAGCAGCGAGGAGGGACAGGGGACGCGCTACAATGAGCAGTTCTTC. Translation gives CASSEEGQGTRYNEQFF. The whole variable domain, remainder taken from reference TRBV5-6 and TRBJ2-1, is DAGVTQSPTHLIKTRGQQVTLRCSPKSGHDTVSWYQQALGQGPQFIFQYYEEEERQRGNFPDRFSGHQFPNYSSELNVNALLLGDSALYLCASSEEGQGTRYNEQFFGPGTRLTVL.

This CDR3 is CASSHTRTVQGEQFF. CDR3 DNA sequence: TGTGCCAGCAGCCATACTCGGACAGTACAAGGCGAGCAGTTCTTC. The genes are TRBV7-8 and TRBJ2-1, with D tentatively TRBD1 (6 bases). Germline lookup yields CDR1 SGHVS and CDR2 FQNEAQ. CDR3 size: 15 residues. Trimming took off 5 bases at V and 10 bases at J, with 21 bases between the two ends. Using reference TRBV7-8 and TRBJ2-1 for the parts outside the CDR3, the full variable domain is GAGVSQSPRYKVAKRGQDVALRCDPISGHVSLFWYQQALGQGPEFLTYFQNEAQLDKSGLPSDRFFAERPEGSVSTLKIQRTQQEDSAVYLCASSHTRTVQGEQFFGPGTRLTVL.

The chain has TRBV9 and TRBJ2-1, with 8 bases that match TRBD1. The CDR3 runs to 16 residues. Germline V gene sequence: CDR1 SGDLS, CDR2 YYNGEE. V trimming: 2 bases; J trimming: 2 bases; junction bases outside the gene matches: 6. Written as DNA, the CDR3 is TGTGCCAGCAGCGTCCGGACAGGGCTTGCCTACAATGAGCAGTTCTTC. It codes for CASSVRTGLAYNEQFF.

The chain links TRBV27 to TRBJ2-5; tentative D call: TRBD2 (6 bases). Trimming took 4 bases from V and 5 from J, leaving 11 bases between them. The CDR3 has 13 amino acids. CDR1 is MNHEY, CDR2 SMNVEV, per germline (reference sequence). The CDR3 is CASSWRGRETQYF. Written as DNA, the CDR3 is TGTGCCAGCAGTTGGAGAGGGAGGGAGACCCAGTACTTC.

The chain links TRBV7-9 to TRBJ2-7; 8 bases are a match to TRBD1. V trimming: 7 bases; J trimming: 1 base; junction bases outside the gene matches: 12. Germline values: CDR1 SEHNR, CDR2 FQNEAQ (reference sequence). The CDR3 has 16 residues. CDR3 in DNA: TGTGCCAGCAACTATAACCCTCGGGACAGGTCCTACGAGCAGTACTTC. Translated, it gives CASNYNPRDRSYEQYF.

V gene TRBV19 combines with J gene TRBJ2-1; D is unclear. The CDR3 extends over 12 amino acids. The germline V gene encodes CDR1 LNHDA and CDR2 SQIVND (reference sequence). Trimming cost V 6 bases and J 4 bases, with 7 bases left between them. The CDR3 is CASRGLYNEQFF. The CDR3 DNA reads as TGTGCCAGTAGGGGTCTGTACAATGAGCAGTTCTTC.

The V call is TRBV9, the J call TRBJ1-2, with D unclear. V gave up 0 bases and J gave up 2 bases, with 11 bases separating them. The CDR3 has 15 residues. The germline gives CDR1 SGDLS, CDR2 YYNGEE. Here the CDR3 reads CASSVGLGSNYGYTF. The CDR3 DNA reads as TGTGCCAGCAGCGTAGGTCTTGGTAGCAACTATGGCTACACCTTC.

The rearrangement links TRBV5-1 to TRBJ2-3, with D maybe TRBD1 (5 bases). Germline lookup yields CDR1 SGHRS and CDR2 YFSETQ. V was trimmed by 2 bases and J by 1 base, leaving 8 bases between them. CDR3 length: 14 residues. CDR3 coding DNA: TGCGCCAGCAGCTTTGCGACAGGCACAGATACGCAGTATTTT. Translation: CASSFATGTDTQYF.

This chain uses TRBV5-1 with TRBJ1-4, with TRBD1 identical over 7 bases. Germline CDR1 and CDR2: SGHRS and YFSETQ. V gave up 2 bases and J gave up 7 bases; unmatched junction bases: 8. The length of the CDR3 is 15 residues. The CDR3, as DNA: TGCGCCAGCAGCTTAGGGACAGCTCTGGGTGAAAAACTGTTTTTT. As protein: CASSLGTALGEKLFF.

V gene TRBV15 combines with J gene TRBJ2-5; no clear D gene. Germline CDR1 is LNHNV and CDR2 is YYDKDF (reference sequence). The CDR3 length is 14 residues. Trimming took off 5 bases at V and 0 bases at J, with 10 bases between the two ends. The CDR3 region has the DNA TGTGCCACCAGCTCGGACCCTTACCAAGAGACCCAGTACTTC. This encodes CATSSDPYQETQYF.

The rearrangement joins TRBV12-5 to TRBJ2-5; possible D gene TRBD1, 6 bases. The CDR3 sequence is 15 residues long. Per the germline V gene, CDR1 is LGHNT and CDR2 is FRNRAP. V dropped 1 base and J dropped 9 bases, with 18 bases sitting between them. The CDR3 loop reads CASGLAPLGKGAQYF. The CDR3, as DNA: TGTGCTAGTGGTTTGGCCCCCCTTGGAAAGGGGGCCCAGTACTTC.

The chain has TRBV18 and TRBJ2-1; 10 bases are shared with TRBD1. This CDR3 spans 18 amino acids. Germline loops: CDR1 KGHSH, CDR2 LQKENI. V trimming: 0 bases; J trimming: 6 bases; junction bases outside the gene matches: 11. The CDR3 coding sequence is TGTGCCAGCTCACCACCGTATAGCTGGGACAGGGGCTTCAATGAGCAGTTCTTC. The encoded protein is CASSPPYSWDRGFNEQFF.

The chain joins TRBV7-9 to TRBJ2-3; 9 bases fit TRBD2. Germline CDR1 SEHNR, CDR2 FQNEAQ (reference sequence). J lost 2 bases, V lost 6 bases, and 12 bases had no gene match. The CDR3 extends over 17 amino acids. CDR3 sequence reads: CASSPKGLAGNTDTQYF. The CDR3 region has the DNA TGTGCCAGCAGTCCGAAAGGCCTAGCGGGGAACACAGATACGCAGTATTTT.

The chain uses TRBV4-1 and TRBJ1-2; D gene uncertain. The CDR3 covers 15 residues. Germline V gene data show CDR1 as MGHRA and CDR2 as YSYEKL. Between the trimmed V and J ends, which lost 0 bases and 3 bases, there was a span of 11 bases. The DNA of the CDR3 is TGCGCCAGCAGCCAAGAATGGCGGGTGGACTATGGCTACACCTTC. It codes for CASSQEWRVDYGYTF.

This chain joins TRBV21-1 and TRBJ1-2; the table's D call of TRBD1 was not tested on the DNA. TRBV21-1 is a listed pseudogene. The CDR3 is 14 amino acids. The CDR3 DNA is TGTGCCAGCAGCGACCGGGACAGGGCTAAAGGCTACACCTTC. Translating gives CASSDRDRAKGYTF.

The V gene is TRBV2, the J gene TRBJ2-7, with D possibly TRBD2 on 5 matching bases. Germline V gives CDR1 SNHLY, CDR2 FYNNEI. Trimming removed 11 bases from V and 0 bases from J, with 14 bases in between. The CDR3 runs to 13 residues. CDR3 nucleotides: TGTGCCGGTAGCGTTGGCCGCTCCTACGAGCAGTACTTC. Protein: CAGSVGRSYEQYF. Variable domain in full (rest from reference TRBV2 and TRBJ2-7): EPEVTQTPSHQVTQMGQEVILRCVPISNHLYFYWYRQILGQKVEFLVSFYNNEISEKSEIFDDQFSVERPDGSNFTLKIRSTKLEDSAMYFCAGSVGRSYEQYFGPGTRLTVT.

The gene calls are TRBV19 and TRBJ2-3, with D tentatively TRBD1 or TRBD2 (5 bases each). This CDR3 comprises 14 residues. The ends were cut back, 3 bases at V and 2 bases at J, with 9 bases in the middle. Germline V gene sequence: CDR1 LNHDA, CDR2 SQIVND (reference sequence). The CDR3 is CASSIGTVTDTQYF. The CDR3 nucleotides read TGTGCCAGTAGTATTGGGACCGTCACAGATACGCAGTATTTT.